This note documents a single T cell receptor (beta chain) sequence. The sample belongs to a study of T cell responses to AZD1222 COVID-19 vaccine. Here immunoSEQ multiplex PCR was the method, and the copy in TCRdb shows in-frame clones only, minus some. The top ten clones hold over 1.5% of a sample with approximately 210,000 clones, around 94% of them seen once. V was trimmed by 7 bases and J by 3 bases, leaving 12 bases between them. The germline V gene encodes CDR1 LNHDA and CDR2 SQIVND (reference sequence). CDR3 length: 13 amino acids. The chain joins TRBV19 to TRBJ1-2; D not certain. This sequence originates from an adult who received the MenACWY meningococcal vaccine as a control. The sample was peripheral blood, taken 28 days after the second dose of the MenACWY control vaccine. CDR3 protein: CASKTGGYYGYTF. The CDR3 nucleotides read TGTGCCAGTAAAACGGGCGGATACTATGGCTACACCTTC.